Listed below are T cell receptor beta chains from one sample, sequenced in a study of cytomegalovirus exposure and HLA in healthy donors. Using immunoSEQ multiplex PCR, the repertoire was profiled, and TCRdb retains in-frame clones only, with some absent. Of roughly 160,000 clones detected, about 72% appear once; the ten largest clones hold more than 1.2%. Sequencing was performed on PBMCs. The origin of the receptors is a man aged 55 to 70 in good health and CMV-seronegative. CDR3s include the opening cysteine and the closing phenylalanine or tryptophan. Each record gives: D gene, J gene, V gene, clone size, CDR3 protein, CDR3 DNA. A D gene is named only where the DNA matches it firmly. Where a row states a size, it is once, few, many or the class of an expanded clone; other rows omit it.

>NA|TRBJ2-5|TRBV7-2|NA
CASSEERFRQETQYF
TGTGCCAGCAGCGAGGAGAGGTTTAGACAAGAGACCCAGTACTTC
>TRBD1|TRBJ2-7|TRBV5-1|NA
CASSSGTGAPYEQYF
TGCGCCAGCAGCTCCGGGACAGGGGCGCCCTACGAGCAGTACTTC
>TRBD1|TRBJ2-2|TRBV19|NA
CASTPRGQGAGTGELFF
TGTGCCAGTACCCCCCGGGGACAGGGGGCGGGTACCGGGGAGCTGTTTTTT
>TRBD1|TRBJ2-2|TRBV11-1|NA
CASSSRGGHTGELFF
TGTGCCAGCAGCTCCCGAGGGGGCCACACCGGGGAGCTGTTTTTT
>TRBD1|TRBJ2-1|TRBV28|NA
CASSLRTGTGPDEQFF
TGTGCCAGCAGTTTACGTACCGGGACAGGGCCTGATGAGCAGTTCTTC
>NA|TRBJ1-1|TRBV6-5|few
CASSYNRDAEAFF
TGTGCCAGCAGTTATAACAGGGACGCTGAAGCTTTCTTT
>TRBD1|TRBJ1-3|TRBV9|NA
CASSVDGGTGVGNTIYF
TGTGCCAGCAGCGTAGATGGGGGGACAGGGGTTGGAAACACCATATATTTT
>TRBD1|TRBJ2-5|TRBV5-1|NA
CASSFGDRGQETQYF
TGCGCCAGCAGCTTTGGGGACAGAGGGCAAGAGACCCAGTACTTC
>NA|TRBJ2-7|TRBV5-6|few
CASSSGQGWGEQYF
TGTGCCAGCAGCTCCGGACAAGGTTGGGGCGAGCAGTACTTC
>NA|TRBJ2-7|TRBV4-2|NA
CASSQDFHSSYEQYF
TGTGCCAGCAGCCAAGATTTTCACAGCTCCTACGAGCAGTACTTC
>TRBD1|TRBJ1-2|TRBV5-4|few
CASSKGTAAKNYGYTF
TGTGCCAGCAGCAAAGGGACAGCGGCGAAAAACTATGGCTACACCTTC
>NA|TRBJ1-1|TRBV6-5|few
CASSKNRNTEAFF
TGTGCCAGCAGTAAAAACAGGAACACTGAAGCTTTCTTT
>NA|TRBJ2-1|TRBV19|NA
CASSIEGPGTWSYNEQFF
TGTGCCAGTAGTATAGAGGGGCCGGGGACTTGGAGTTACAATGAGCAGTTCTTC
>TRBD1|TRBJ2-7|TRBV10-2|NA
CASRRDRGIIEQYF
TGCGCCAGCCGTCGAGACAGGGGGATTATCGAGCAGTACTTC
>TRBD2|TRBJ2-5|TRBV4-3|NA
CASSQGLAEGETQYF
TGCGCCAGCAGCCAAGGACTAGCTGAGGGGGAGACCCAGTACTTC
>TRBD2|TRBJ2-7|TRBV7-2|NA
CASSMGGGAVYEQYF
TGTGCCAGCAGCATGGGGGGGGGAGCGGTCTACGAGCAGTACTTC
>NA|TRBJ2-2|TRBV2|few
CASARDWNTGELFF
TGTGCCAGCGCCCGGGACTGGAACACCGGGGAGCTGTTTTTT
>NA|TRBJ1-6|TRBV11-2|NA
CASSSTGPSSYNSPLHF
TGTGCCAGCAGCTCTACAGGGCCAAGCTCCTATAATTCACCCCTCCACTTT
>TRBD2|TRBJ2-7|TRBV7-9|NA
CASSLAGAQGEQYF
TGTGCCAGCAGCCTAGCGGGGGCTCAGGGTGAGCAGTACTTC
>NA|TRBJ2-3|TRBV9|NA
CASSVRGGDTQYF
TGTGCCAGCAGCGTACGCGGGGGCGATACGCAGTATTTT
>NA|TRBJ2-3|TRBV10-3|NA
CAISVLGGQADTQYF
TGTGCCATCAGTGTTTTGGGGGGTCAGGCAGATACGCAGTATTTT
>TRBD1|TRBJ1-1|TRBV5-1|once
CASSWAGRRTGVTEAFF
TGCGCCAGCAGCTGGGCCGGACGACGGACAGGGGTCACTGAAGCTTTCTTT
>TRBD2|TRBJ2-1|TRBV28|NA
CASSRGRAIYEQFF
TGTGCCAGCAGTCGCGGGAGGGCCATCTATGAGCAGTTCTTC
>NA|TRBJ2-2|TRBV7-9|NA
CAGEPGTGELFF
TGTGCCGGTGAACCAGGCACCGGGGAGCTGTTTTTT
>NA|TRBJ1-2|TRBV28|NA
CAVYSNYGYTF
TGTGCCGTGTATTCGAACTATGGCTACACCTTC
>NA|TRBJ2-5|TRBV4-3|NA
CASSQDATVRETQYF
TGCGCCAGCAGCCAAGATGCAACGGTTCGTGAGACCCAGTACTTC
>TRBD2|TRBJ2-2|TRBV5-1|NA
CASSLGLAGATNTGELFF
TGCGCCAGCAGCTTGGGACTAGCGGGGGCTACGAACACCGGGGAGCTGTTTTTT
>TRBD1|TRBJ1-6|TRBV18|NA
CASSPRRDSVESDSPLHF
TGTGCCAGCTCGCCCCGTAGGGACAGCGTAGAGTCGGATTCACCCCTCCACTTT
>NA|TRBJ1-2|TRBV7-9|few
CSSGRDNYGYTF
TGTTCCAGTGGGCGGGACAACTATGGCTACACCTTC
>TRBD1|TRBJ2-7|TRBV6-5|few
CASSYSGDRPYEQYF
TGTGCCAGCAGTTACTCGGGGGACAGGCCCTACGAGCAGTACTTC
>TRBD2|TRBJ2-3|TRBV7-2|NA
CASSLAPSGSSDTQYF
TGTGCCAGCAGCTTAGCGCCTAGCGGGAGCTCAGATACGCAGTATTTT
>NA|TRBJ1-3|TRBV5-1|NA
CASSPKSADGNTIYF
TGCGCCAGCAGCCCCAAAAGCGCAGACGGAAACACCATATATTTT
>NA|TRBJ2-1|TRBV29-1|NA
CSVGWTLYNEQFF
TGCAGCGTTGGGTGGACACTATACAATGAGCAGTTCTTC
>NA|TRBJ2-7|TRBV7-8|once
CASSKAGATYEQYF
TGTGCCAGCAGCAAAGCAGGGGCAACATACGAGCAGTACTTC
>NA|TRBJ1-2|TRBV7-3|NA
CASSEQGFYGYTF
TGTGCCAGCAGCGAACAGGGTTTCTATGGCTACACCTTC